This T cell receptor beta chain was sequenced during a study of human T cells and chemical hapten exposure. Study information: Across samples, TCR yields varied, mostly owing to small differences in pooled library volumes.

Germline CDR1 SGHAT, CDR2 FQNNGV. The CDR3 totals 16 residues. With V trimmed by 1 base and J by 3 bases, 5 bases remained unmatched. Single cDNA molecules in the library carried unique molecular identifiers attached during preparation. MiXCR was run by TCRdb on the RACE reads, yielding one entry per CDR3 protein. The sample consists of 65,000 to 80,000 distinct CDR3 sequences, roughly 8.7% of them appearing once. Time point meaning: healthy volunteer bleed at 6 weeks. Unfractionated whole blood yielded the extracted total RNA. This TCR was sampled from a male donor in good health. Some clones in this sample may be carry-over from other donors' samples. This chain connects TRBV11-2 to TRBJ2-3; 9 bases are shared with TRBD1. Input material: whole blood. Here the CDR3 DNA reads TGTGCCAGCAGCTTAGCCCGGACAGGGGCGACAGATACGCAGTATTTT. Translating gives CASSLARTGATDTQYF.